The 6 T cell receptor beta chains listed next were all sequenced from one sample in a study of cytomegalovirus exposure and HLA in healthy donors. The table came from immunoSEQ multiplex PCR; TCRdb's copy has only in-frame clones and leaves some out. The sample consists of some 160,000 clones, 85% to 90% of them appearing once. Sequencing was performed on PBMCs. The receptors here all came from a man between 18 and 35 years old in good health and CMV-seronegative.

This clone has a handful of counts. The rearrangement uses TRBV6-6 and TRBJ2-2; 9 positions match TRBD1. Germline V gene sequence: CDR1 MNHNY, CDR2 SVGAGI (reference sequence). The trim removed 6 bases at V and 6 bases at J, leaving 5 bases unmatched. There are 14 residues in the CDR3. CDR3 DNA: TGTGCCAGCAGCGGACAGGGGAGGGCCGGGGAGCTGTTTTTT. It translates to CASSGQGRAGELFF.

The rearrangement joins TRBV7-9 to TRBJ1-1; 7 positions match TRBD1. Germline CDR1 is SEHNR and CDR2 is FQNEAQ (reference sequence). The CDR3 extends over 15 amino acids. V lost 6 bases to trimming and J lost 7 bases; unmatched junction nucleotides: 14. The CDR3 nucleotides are TGTGCCAGCAGTCCCGGCACGTCCCGGGACAGTGAAGCTTTCTTT. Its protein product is CASSPGTSRDSEAFF.

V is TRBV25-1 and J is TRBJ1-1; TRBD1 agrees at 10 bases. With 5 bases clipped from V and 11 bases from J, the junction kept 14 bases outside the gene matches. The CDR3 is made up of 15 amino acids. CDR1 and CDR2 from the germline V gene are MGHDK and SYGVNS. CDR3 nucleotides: TGTGCCAGCAGTACCTACCACCGGGACAGGGGAGCGGCTTTCTTT. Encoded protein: CASSTYHRDRGAAFF.

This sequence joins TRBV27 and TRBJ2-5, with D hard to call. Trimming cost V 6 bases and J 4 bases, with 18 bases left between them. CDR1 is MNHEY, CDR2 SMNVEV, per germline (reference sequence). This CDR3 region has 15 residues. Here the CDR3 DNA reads TGTGCCAGCAGCCCAATTGACGGAGCCTCAGAGACCCAGTACTTC. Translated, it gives CASSPIDGASETQYF.

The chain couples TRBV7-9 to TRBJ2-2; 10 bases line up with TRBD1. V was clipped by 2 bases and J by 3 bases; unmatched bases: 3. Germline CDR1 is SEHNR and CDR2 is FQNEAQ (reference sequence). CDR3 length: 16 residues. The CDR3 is CASSLRDRGDTGELFF. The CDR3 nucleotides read TGTGCCAGCAGCTTACGGGACAGGGGTGACACCGGGGAGCTGTTTTTT.

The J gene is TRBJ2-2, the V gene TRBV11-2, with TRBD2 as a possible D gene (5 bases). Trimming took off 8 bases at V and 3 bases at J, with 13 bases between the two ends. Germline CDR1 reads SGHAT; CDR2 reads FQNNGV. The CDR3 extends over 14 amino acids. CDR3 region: CASRGLAHTGELFF. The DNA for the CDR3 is TGTGCCAGCCGTGGGCTAGCTCACACCGGGGAGCTGTTTTTT.